This is a list of T cell receptor beta chains from one sample in a study of cytomegalovirus exposure and HLA in healthy donors. Data came from immunoSEQ multiplex PCR; TCRdb stores just in-frame clones and leaves some out. Among around 200,000 clones, around 82% were seen once, and the ten largest hold 2.5% to 3%. Specimen: PBMCs. All receptors come from a woman aged 18-29 years in good health and CMV-seropositive. The CDR3 runs from the conserved cysteine through the conserved F or W. Each record gives: D gene, clone size, V gene, J gene, CDR3 protein, CDR3 DNA. D genes are given only for firm matches. Size is omitted from some rows. Given values are once, few, many or a class for expanded clones.

>-|-|TRBV19|TRBJ1-5
CASSIMGQSNQPQHF
TGTGCCAGTAGTATAATGGGCCAGAGCAATCAGCCCCAGCATTTT
>-|-|TRBV9|TRBJ1-2
CASSDRALGGSGYTF
TGTGCCAGCAGCGACCGGGCCTTGGGGGGAAGTGGCTACACCTTC
>-|-|TRBV27|TRBJ1-2
CASSLEGLDGRPYGYTF
TGTGCCAGCAGTTTAGAGGGCTTGGACGGACGGCCCTATGGCTACACCTTC
>-|-|TRBV7-9|TRBJ1-2
CASSLELGSADYGYTF
TGTGCCAGCAGCTTAGAATTGGGTTCAGCGGACTATGGCTACACCTTC
>-|-|TRBV6-1|TRBJ2-2
CASCKGVVYTGELFF
TGTGCCAGCTGTAAGGGGGTTGTATATACCGGGGAGCTGTTTTTT
>-|-|TRBV7-6|TRBJ2-7
CASSLAAGAYEQYF
TGTGCCAGCAGCTTAGCTGCCGGGGCCTACGAGCAGTACTTC
>TRBD2|-|TRBV27|TRBJ2-7
CASSSRSGSYEQYF
TGTGCCAGCAGTTCCCGTAGCGGGTCTTACGAGCAGTACTTC
>-|-|TRBV2|TRBJ1-4
CASTSQPGSGEKLFF
TGTGCCAGCACTTCCCAACCCGGTTCCGGTGAAAAACTGTTTTTT
>-|-|TRBV6-5|TRBJ1-2
CASSILGGDGYTF
TGTGCCAGCAGTATTTTAGGGGGGGACGGCTACACCTTC
>TRBD1|-|TRBV5-7|TRBJ1-2
CASSLEGGDYGYTF
TGTGCCAGCAGCTTGGAAGGGGGCGACTATGGCTACACCTTC
>-|-|TRBV6-4|TRBJ2-3
CASSQTSSTDTQYF
TGTGCCAGCAGCCAGACTAGTAGCACAGATACGCAGTATTTT
>TRBD2|-|TRBV5-1|TRBJ2-7
CASSWGGSYEQYF
TGCGCCAGCAGCTGGGGGGGTTCGTACGAGCAGTACTTC
>-|-|TRBV10-2|TRBJ2-2
CASSVRRDTGELFF
TGCGCCAGCAGTGTCCGACGGGACACCGGGGAGCTGTTTTTT
>-|-|TRBV7-3|TRBJ2-7
CASSPEYGVEQYF
TGTGCCAGCAGCCCGGAGTACGGAGTCGAGCAGTACTTC
>-|once|TRBV7-8|TRBJ2-1
CASSLQHGGTYNEQFF
TGTGCCAGCAGCCTCCAGCACGGGGGAACCTACAATGAGCAGTTCTTC
>TRBD1|-|TRBV5-6|TRBJ2-5
CASSNGGPGGLGTQYF
TGTGCCAGCAGCAATGGGGGACCAGGGGGTCTGGGGACCCAGTACTTC
>-|-|TRBV19|TRBJ2-7
CASRGGKYEQYF
TGTGCCAGTAGAGGAGGTAAATACGAGCAGTACTTC
>TRBD2|-|TRBV6-5|TRBJ2-7
CASRKRGGISYEQYF
TGTGCCAGCAGGAAACGGGGGGGGATCTCCTACGAGCAGTACTTC
>-|-|TRBV25-1|TRBJ1-3
CASRQRASGNTIYF
TGTGCCAGCAGACAGAGGGCCTCTGGAAACACCATATATTTT
>TRBD1|-|TRBV27|TRBJ1-5
CASSWGTGRNQPQHF
TGTGCCAGCAGCTGGGGGACAGGGCGCAATCAGCCCCAGCATTTT
>TRBD1|-|TRBV7-9|TRBJ2-3
CASSSDRVETDTQYF
TGTGCCAGCAGCTCCGACAGGGTAGAGACAGATACGCAGTATTTT
>-|-|TRBV18|TRBJ1-3
CASSINWERGNTIYF
TGTGCCAGCTCAATAAATTGGGAGAGAGGAAACACCATATATTTT
>TRBD1|few|TRBV5-1|TRBJ2-5
CASSPGQELATQYF
TGCGCCAGCAGCCCAGGACAGGAGTTAGCGACCCAGTACTTC
>-|-|TRBV6-1|TRBJ1-2
CASSEDPRGLGYTF
TGTGCCAGCAGTGAAGACCCCCGTGGGCTCGGCTACACCTTC
>-|-|TRBV14|TRBJ1-5
CASSRHNLQPQHF
TGTGCCAGCAGTAGACACAACCTTCAGCCCCAGCATTTT
>TRBD2|-|TRBV5-1|TRBJ2-1
CASSLNPSGGFDNEQFF
TGCGCCAGCAGCCTAAACCCTAGCGGGGGGTTTGACAATGAGCAGTTCTTC
>-|-|TRBV18|TRBJ1-6
CASSPPGGRVNGSPLHF
TGTGCCAGCTCACCACCGGGGGGGAGAGTAAATGGGTCACCCCTCCACTTT
>-|once|TRBV7-2|TRBJ2-7
CASSSIRGLVYEQYF
TGTGCCAGCAGCTCTATACGGGGACTGGTCTACGAGCAGTACTTC
>TRBD2|-|TRBV9|TRBJ2-1
CASSVSLAAEAKQFF
TGTGCCAGCAGCGTCTCACTAGCGGCCGAAGCGAAGCAGTTCTTC
>-|-|TRBV6-1|TRBJ1-1
CASSPTLLGTEAFF
TGTGCCAGCAGTCCCACCCTTCTAGGCACTGAAGCTTTCTTT
>TRBD2|-|TRBV29-1|TRBJ2-5
CSVGFRGGQETQYF
TGCAGCGTTGGTTTTCGCGGGGGCCAAGAGACCCAGTACTTC
>-|-|TRBV28|TRBJ1-5
CASSFLTQGGQPQHF
TGTGCCAGCAGTTTCCTTACACAGGGTGGTCAGCCCCAGCATTTT
>-|-|TRBV4-3|TRBJ1-1
CASSQGGHAEAFF
TGCGCCAGCAGCCAAGGGGGACATGCTGAAGCTTTCTTT
>TRBD1|-|TRBV6-5|TRBJ2-7
CASRRGQGAFYEQYF
TGTGCCAGCAGACGGGGGCAGGGGGCTTTCTACGAGCAGTACTTC
>TRBD1|-|TRBV5-1|TRBJ1-6
CASSLAGQGLSPLHF
TGCGCCAGCAGCTTGGCCGGACAGGGTCTCTCACCCCTCCACTTT
>TRBD1|-|TRBV7-2|TRBJ2-5
CASSLDRGETQYF
TGTGCCAGCAGCCTTGACAGGGGGGAGACCCAGTACTTC
>-|once|TRBV6-1|TRBJ1-1
CASSEYVVSPNTEAFF
TGTGCCAGCAGTGAATACGTGGTCAGTCCGAACACTGAAGCTTTCTTT
>TRBD1|once|TRBV14|TRBJ1-6
CASSQLKGASPLHF
TGTGCCAGCAGCCAATTAAAGGGGGCTTCACCCCTCCACTTT
>-|-|TRBV7-3|TRBJ1-5
CASSLFQLSNQPQHF
TGTGCCAGCAGCTTATTCCAACTTAGTAATCAGCCCCAGCATTTT
>-|-|TRBV7-3|TRBJ2-2
CASSTSGVTGELFF
TGTGCCAGCAGCACCTCCGGGGTCACCGGGGAGCTGTTTTTT
>TRBD1|-|TRBV29-1|TRBJ1-6
CSADDIGQGRSPLHF
TGCAGCGCCGACGACATTGGACAGGGACGTTCACCCCTCCACTTT
>-|-|TRBV23-1|TRBJ2-1
CASSQSRTLKAYNEQFF
TGCGCCAGCAGTCAATCACGGACTTTAAAAGCATACAATGAGCAGTTCTTC
>TRBD2|few|TRBV2|TRBJ2-3
CAGRTSAYTDTQYF
TGTGCCGGCAGGACTAGCGCCTACACAGATACGCAGTATTTT
>-|-|TRBV9|TRBJ1-3
CASSAAGAVTGNTIYF
TGTGCCAGCAGCGCCGCGGGGGCAGTAACTGGAAACACCATATATTTT
>TRBD2|medium-sized|TRBV4-2|TRBJ2-3
CASSQDGTSGADTQYF
TGTGCCAGCAGCCAAGATGGGACTAGCGGGGCAGATACGCAGTATTTT
>-|-|TRBV5-5|TRBJ1-6
CASSLEQRRTVTLHF
TGTGCCAGCAGCTTGGAACAGAGACGAACCGTCACCCTCCACTTT
>TRBD2|-|TRBV5-1|TRBJ2-1
CASSHLDGGAGVDEQFF
TGCGCCAGCAGCCATTTGGACGGGGGGGCCGGTGTGGATGAGCAGTTCTTC
>TRBD1|once|TRBV7-9|TRBJ1-2
CASRPTLGQGSYGYTF
TGTGCCAGCAGACCCACCCTAGGACAGGGATCATATGGCTACACCTTC